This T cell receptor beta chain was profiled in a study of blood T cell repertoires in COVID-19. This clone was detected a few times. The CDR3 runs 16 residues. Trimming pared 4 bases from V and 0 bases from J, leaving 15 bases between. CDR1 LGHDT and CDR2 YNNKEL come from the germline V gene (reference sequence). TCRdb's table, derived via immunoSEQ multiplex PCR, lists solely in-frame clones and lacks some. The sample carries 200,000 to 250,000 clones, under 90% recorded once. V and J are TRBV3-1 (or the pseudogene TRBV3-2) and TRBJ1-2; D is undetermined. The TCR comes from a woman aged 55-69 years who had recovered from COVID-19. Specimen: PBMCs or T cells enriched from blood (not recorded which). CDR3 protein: CASSRRGRPSNYGYTF. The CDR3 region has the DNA TGTGCCAGCAGCCGCCGAGGGAGGCCGTCTAACTATGGCTACACCTTC.